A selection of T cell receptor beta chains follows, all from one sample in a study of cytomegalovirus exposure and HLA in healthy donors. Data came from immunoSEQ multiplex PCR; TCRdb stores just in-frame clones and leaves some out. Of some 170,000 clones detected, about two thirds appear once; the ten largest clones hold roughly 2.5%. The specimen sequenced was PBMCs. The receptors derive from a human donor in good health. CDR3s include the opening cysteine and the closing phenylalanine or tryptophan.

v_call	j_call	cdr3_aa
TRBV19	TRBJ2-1	CASSMGGGSYNEQFF
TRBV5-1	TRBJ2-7	CASSLASGGPGEQYF
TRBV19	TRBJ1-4	CASTGGQGLTNEKLFF
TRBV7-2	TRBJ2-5	CASSYRGQETQYF
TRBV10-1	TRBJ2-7	CASSASGETYEQYF
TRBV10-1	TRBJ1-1	CANLTENTEAFF
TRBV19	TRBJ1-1	CASSQVPGQGNTEAFF
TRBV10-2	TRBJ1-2	CASSEFEGQNYGYTF
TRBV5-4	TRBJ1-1	CASSSGQGNTEAFF
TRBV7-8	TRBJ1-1	CASSLDRLNTEAFF
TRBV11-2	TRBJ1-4	CASSPPGSANEKLFF
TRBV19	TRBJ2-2	CASSAHRQVIGTGELFF
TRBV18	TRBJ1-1	CASSPARWSMNTEAFF
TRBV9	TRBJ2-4	CASSFPAGQGDKNIQYF
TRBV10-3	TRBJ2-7	CAGGERAYEQYF
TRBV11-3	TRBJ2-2	CASSLLAGGPVGELFF
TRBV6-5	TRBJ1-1	CASSRQGNTEAFF
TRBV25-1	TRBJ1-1	CASSGGASGTEAFF
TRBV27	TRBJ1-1	CASSFRGARTEAFF
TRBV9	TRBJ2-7	CASSPGLEMGEQYF
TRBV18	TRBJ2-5	CASSAGSQETQYF
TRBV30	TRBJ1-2	CAWSVMGTAGYGYTF
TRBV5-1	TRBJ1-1	CASSLGSGGTEAFF
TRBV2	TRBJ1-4	CASSGRTGGFEKLFF
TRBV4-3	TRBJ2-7	CASSQGGGLYSHYEQYF
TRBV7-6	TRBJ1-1	CASSSRGGQNTEAFF
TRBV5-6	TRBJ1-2	CASRGVPYGYTF